The clone carrying this TCR beta chain was seen at least ten times. The target antigen is unknown. This entry is derived from a study of early T cells in non-severe SARS-CoV-2 infection. Turning to the study itself: From unsorted whole blood, bulk RNA was sequenced, and the chains remained unpaired.

Study-level points and caveats: Matching against VDJdb likely underestimated virus-specific expansions, favoring anti-spike CD8.

The CDR3 runs 14 residues. From germline, CDR1 is MNHEY and CDR2 SVGAGI. The V end lost 0 bases, the J end lost 6 bases, and 11 bases lay between the germline ends. Researchers attached unique molecular identifiers to individual cDNA molecules. One entry per CDR3 protein results from TCRdb running MiXCR on the 5' RACE reads. The data contain around 27,000 distinct CDR3 sequences, about 8.6% of them singletons. The sample comprised whole blood. This sequence joins TRBV6-5 and TRBJ1-1; D unresolved. This clonotype was sampled from an adult who was a healthcare worker with PCR-confirmed SARS-CoV-2 infection or an uninfected control (not recorded which). CDR3 sequence (DNA): TGTGCCAGCAGTTACTCGATTGGGAGCCCTGAAGCTTTCTTT. As protein: CASSYSIGSPEAFF.